Reported below is one T cell receptor beta chain. The source of the sample is a study of blood T cells in healthy people across ages. The ends lost 3 bases at V and 4 bases at J; junction bases unmatched: 7. Germline V gives CDR1 DFQATT, CDR2 SNEGSKA (reference sequence). The CDR3 covers 15 residues. A second PCR, run for about 6 to 11 cycles, used a sample-barcoded 5' primer plus a J-beta primer mix. TCRdb reanalysed the 5' RACE reads using MiXCR and keeps one entry per CDR3 protein. The data contain more than 1.4 million distinct CDR3 sequences, around 39% of them singletons. The material sequenced was blood. The rearrangement joins TRBV20-1 to TRBJ2-7, with TRBD2 matching over 12 bases. The TCR originated in a woman under 30 in good health. CDR3 sequence (DNA): TGCAGTGCTAGTGCAACTAGCGGGGGGAAATACGAGCAGTACTTC. Its protein is CSASATSGGKYEQYF.